This TCR beta chain was captured in a study of cytomegalovirus exposure and HLA in healthy donors. As regards this clone: What it recognizes is unknown.

At the time of sampling, donors were nominally healthy, though unrecorded immune exposures were likely. The PCR had 60 Vbeta and 13 Jbeta primers. The table came from immunoSEQ multiplex PCR; TCRdb's copy has only in-frame clones and leaves some out. The profile shows about 160,000 clones, roughly 84% of them singletons. Study-wide findings and caveats: One variant, a missense change in DCLRE1C, was linked in a later analysis to TCR beta V- and J-gene trimming. Among TCR beta chains of equal frequency, HLA-associated ones were more clonally expanded in a later analysis. Exclusion applied to some V segments, including TRBV6-2 and TRBV6-3, as they were indistinguishable.

Germline V CDR1 and CDR2: LNHDA, SQIVND (reference sequence). Trimming cost V 7 bases and J 8 bases; bases outside gene matches: 6. This CDR3 region has 14 residues. The TCR originated in a young man in good health and CMV-seronegative. The sample taken for sequencing was PBMCs. The chain couples TRBV19 to TRBJ1-4, with 11 bases matching TRBD1. CDR3 DNA: TGTGCCAGTACCCTCCGGGACAGGGGGGAAAAACTGTTTTTT. This translates into CASTLRDRGEKLFF.